These 10 T cell receptor beta chains originate from one sample sequenced in a study of identifying expanded T cells in peripheral blood. Method: immunoSEQ multiplex PCR; TCRdb's copy keeps in-frame clones and lacks some. The table records some 90,000 clones, 70% to 90% of them present only once. What was sequenced was blood. These receptors all stem from a person aged 18-69 years in good health.

CDR3 coding DNA: TGTGCCAGCAGGCGCGGGGCAACTAATGAAAAACTGTTTTTT. This gives the protein CASRRGATNEKLFF. This chain links TRBV6-5 with TRBJ1-4; D unresolved. This CDR3 is 14 amino acids long. V was shortened by 6 bases and J by 0 bases, with 8 bases between the two germline ends. Germline V gene data show CDR1 as MNHEY and CDR2 as SVGAGI.

This chain joins TRBV5-4 and TRBJ2-2; weak D call: TRBD2 (5 bases). V was clipped by 10 bases and J by 4 bases, with 14 bases between them. Germline V gives CDR1 SGHNT, CDR2 YYREEE (reference sequence). The CDR3 runs 13 residues. CDR3 DNA: TGTGCCTATGACGGGGAACTCACCGGGGAGCTGTTTTTT. As protein: CAYDGELTGELFF.

The chain links TRBV28 to TRBJ2-5; possible D gene TRBD2, 6 bases. Trimming removed 2 bases from V and 4 bases from J, with 26 bases in between. Germline lookup yields CDR1 MDHEN and CDR2 SYDVKM. The CDR3 sequence is 19 residues long. Here the CDR3 reads CASSLIAGEAGGARETQYF. CDR3 coding DNA: TGTGCCAGCAGTTTAATAGCTGGGGAGGCGGGCGGTGCCCGAGAGACCCAGTACTTC.

The gene calls are TRBV20-1 and TRBJ1-1; D gene ambiguous. This CDR3 is built from 11 residues. Germline loops: CDR1 DFQATT, CDR2 SNEGSKA (reference sequence). The germline V and J ends were trimmed by 6 bases and 11 bases, with 16 bases remaining between them. CDR3 in amino acids: CSATRGERAFF. The CDR3 coding sequence is TGCAGTGCAACCCGGGGTGAGCGGGCTTTCTTT.

This clone is a singleton in its sample. The chain employs TRBV19 and TRBJ2-3; maybe TRBD1 (5 bases). Trimming stripped 6 bases from V and 3 bases from J, with 13 bases between. CDR3 size: 14 residues. Germline V gene data show CDR1 as LNHDA and CDR2 as SQIVND (reference sequence). The CDR3 is CASSEVGATDTQYF. The CDR3 nucleotides read TGTGCCAGTAGCGAGGTAGGGGCAACAGATACGCAGTATTTT.

The CDR3 here is CAIGIQGVWGYTF. CDR3 nucleotide sequence: TGTGCCATCGGTATTCAGGGGGTATGGGGCTACACCTTC. The rearrangement uses TRBV10-3 and TRBJ1-2; 7 bases align to TRBD1. The CDR3 sequence is 13 residues long. Germline values: CDR1 ENHRY, CDR2 SYGVKD. After removal of 8 bases from V and 8 bases from J, the junction contained 11 bases not matched to a gene.

V and J are TRBV30 and TRBJ2-7; D is unclear. Trimming took off 3 bases at V and 3 bases at J, with 15 bases between the two ends. Germline V lookup: CDR1 GTSNPN, CDR2 SVGIG (reference sequence). This CDR3 has 14 residues. The CDR3 spells CAWSGVGSRYEQYF. CDR3 in DNA: TGTGCCTGGAGCGGTGTGGGTTCCCGCTACGAGCAGTACTTC.

The chain employs TRBV15 and TRBJ1-2; TRBD1 might be the D (6 bases). The V and J ends lost 0 bases and 5 bases respectively, with 16 bases between them. CDR3 length equals 16 residues. CDR1 LNHNV and CDR2 YYDKDF come from the germline V gene (reference sequence). The CDR3 sequence is CATSRDRGGFGYGYTF. CDR3 bases: TGTGCCACCAGCAGAGATCGTGGGGGCTTCGGTTATGGCTACACCTTC.

This clone was observed a handful of times. The genes are TRBV6-5 and TRBJ2-7, with TRBD1 identical over 7 bases. The CDR3 totals 13 residues. The junction had 4 bases not matched to a gene; V was cut back by 5 bases and J by 3 bases. Germline V gene lookup returns CDR1 MNHEY and CDR2 SVGAGI. CDR3 DNA sequence: TGTGCCAGCAGTCACGGGACAGACTACGAGCAGTACTTC. The encoded protein is CASSHGTDYEQYF.

The chain couples TRBV20-1 to TRBJ2-3; no clear D. Trimming shortened V by 6 bases and J by 4 bases, and 8 bases separated the two germline ends. Germline V gives CDR1 DFQATT, CDR2 SNEGSKA (reference sequence). The CDR3 loop spans 11 amino acids. The DNA of the CDR3 is TGCAGTGCCTCCCGTCCAGATACGCAGTATTTT. Protein sequence: CSASRPDTQYF.